This T cell receptor beta chain originates from a study of shared clonotypes between healthy human individuals. For this clone: One end of the junction does not line up with germline, which may come from a read error.

As defined, naive CD8 cells were CD45RO-negative and positively selected for CCR7, with terminally differentiated effector memory CD45RA+ cells excluded. CDR1 is MGHRA and CDR2 is YSYEKL in the germline V gene. CDR3 length equals 18 residues. The authors' processing: ImmunoSEQ output held junction-only sequences without quality scores, so filtering differed. Produced via immunoSEQ multiplex PCR; TCRdb's table is partial and in-frame only. The DNA was the basis for D and trimming; V, J and clone size are from that table. This table has approximately 2,000,000 clones, 85% to 95% appearing once. The chain is built from TRBV4-1 and TRBJ2-3; possible D gene TRBD2, 5 bases. The TCR comes from a man aged 18 to 30 in good health. Some clones in this sample may be carry-over from other donors' samples. Sequencing was performed on naive CD8+ T cells from PBMCs. The CDR3 coding sequence is TGCGCCAGCAGCCAGTTACCTCCACTCCAGGCGGGCACTGATACGCAGTATTTT. Residues: CASSQLPPLQAGTDTQYF.